These 28 T cell receptor beta chains came from one sample sequenced in a study of OX40 agonist ivuxolimab in advanced cancers. Produced via immunoSEQ multiplex PCR; TCRdb's table is partial and in-frame only. The data hold 60,000 to 75,000 clones, with 85% observed a single time. The sample consisted of CD4+ or CD8+ T cells sorted from blood, taken in a trial of the OX40 agonist ivuxolimab. These receptors all come from an adult with an advanced solid tumor such as melanoma, head and neck, liver or kidney cancer.

The rearrangement uses TRBV5-1 and TRBJ2-5; maybe TRBD2 (6 bases). CDR3 length: 13 residues. With 6 bases removed from V and 5 bases from J, the gap between germline ends came to 14 bases. Germline V gene sequence: CDR1 SGHRS, CDR2 YFSETQ. In DNA form, the CDR3 reads TGCGCCAGCACCCGAGGGGCGGGGGAGACCCAGTACTTC. Amino acid sequence: CASTRGAGETQYF. The entire variable domain, with the rest obtained from reference TRBV5-1 and TRBJ2-5, is as follows: KAGVTQTPRYLIKTRGQQVTLSCSPISGHRSVSWYQQTPGQGLQFLFEYFSETQRNKGNFPGRFSGRQFSNSRSEMNVSTLELGDSALYLCASTRGAGETQYFGPGTRLLVL.

V is TRBV20-1 and J is TRBJ2-5; D uncertain. Trimming removed 3 bases from V and 4 bases from J, with 6 bases in between. The CDR3 is 11 residues long. The germline gives CDR1 DFQATT, CDR2 SNEGSKA (reference sequence). CDR3 in DNA: TGCAGTGCTAGCGAGCGAGAGACCCAGTACTTC. This translates into CSASERETQYF.

This clone was counted a single time. The chain links TRBV6-5 to TRBJ1-1, with D possibly being TRBD1 (6 bases). CDR1 and CDR2 from the germline V gene are MNHEY and SVGAGI. The CDR3 consists of 13 residues. V lost 7 bases, J lost 1 base, and 10 bases lay in between. For the CDR3, the DNA is TGTGCCAGCATCGACAGGCGGAACACTGAAGCTTTCTTT. Translation gives CASIDRRNTEAFF.

V usage is TRBV7-9 and J usage is TRBJ1-6, with a possible D match to TRBD1 (5 bases). The CDR3 runs to 13 residues. CDR1 is SEHNR and CDR2 is FQNEAQ in the germline V gene (reference sequence). Trimming took off 4 bases at V and 9 bases at J, with 10 bases between the two ends. CDR3 amino acids: CASSWTGGSPLHF. The CDR3 bases are TGTGCCAGCAGCTGGACCGGGGGTTCACCCCTCCACTTT.

The chain is built from TRBV11-1 and TRBJ2-5; 8 positions match TRBD1. With the DNA end fitting TRBJ2-7 better, the J assignment may be wrong. Germline V gene data show CDR1 as SGHAT and CDR2 as FQDESV (reference sequence). The CDR3 has 15 amino acids. CDR3 sequence: CASSPFGRGPYEQYF. The CDR3 DNA is TGTGCCAGCAGCCCCTTTGGCAGGGGGCCCTACGAGCAGTACTTC.

This chain joins TRBV5-1 and TRBJ2-4; 9 positions match TRBD1. From germline, CDR1 is SGHRS and CDR2 YFSETQ. Trimming cost V 2 bases and J 8 bases; bases outside gene matches: 8. CDR3 length: 15 residues. The CDR3 region has the DNA TGCGCCAGCAGCTTAACCGGGACAGGGTTGGACATTCAGTACTTC. It yields the protein CASSLTGTGLDIQYF.

The V and J genes are TRBV11-2 and TRBJ2-2, with D possibly matching TRBD2 (6 bases). CDR1 and CDR2 (germline): SGHAT, FQNNGV. Trimming stripped 1 base from V and 1 base from J, with 10 bases between. This CDR3 contains 16 residues. CDR3 in amino acids: CASSLVGGWNTGELFF. The CDR3 coding sequence is TGTGCCAGCAGCTTAGTGGGGGGTTGGAACACCGGGGAGCTGTTTTTT.

The CDR3 reads CASRSFRRDRGQETQYF. The CDR3 DNA follows: TGCGCCAGCAGATCCTTTAGACGGGACAGGGGGCAAGAGACCCAGTACTTC. This chain links TRBV5-1 with TRBJ2-5; 11 positions agree with TRBD1. Germline V gene data show CDR1 as SGHRS and CDR2 as YFSETQ. CDR3 length: 17 residues. Trimming at V came to 5 bases and at J to 2 bases, leaving 11 bases not matched to a gene.

J is TRBJ1-2 and V is TRBV5-5, with a possible D match to TRBD1 (6 bases). The CDR3 covers 13 residues. Germline V gives CDR1 SGHKS, CDR2 YYEKEE (reference sequence). Trimming took off 5 bases at V and 4 bases at J, with 12 bases between the two ends. The CDR3 region is CASSQDRSYGYTF. In nucleotides, the CDR3 is TGTGCCAGCAGTCAGGACAGAAGCTATGGCTACACCTTC.

The chain has TRBV28 and TRBJ2-3, with 10 positions matching TRBD2. Germline CDR1 is MDHEN and CDR2 is SYDVKM. The CDR3 is made up of 17 amino acids. The ends lost 6 bases at V and 4 bases at J; junction bases unmatched: 13. The CDR3 DNA sequence: TGTGCCAGCAGAAATGCGGCCGGGACTAGCGACGCAGATACGCAGTATTTT. Translating gives CASRNAAGTSDADTQYF.

This rearrangement joins TRBV6-1 to TRBJ1-5; D uncertain. CDR3 length: 13 amino acids. Trimming shortened V by 4 bases and J by 1 base, and 5 bases separated the two germline ends. CDR1 MNHNS and CDR2 SASEGT come from the germline V gene. This chain's CDR3 is CASSVRSNQPQHF. CDR3 DNA: TGTGCCAGCAGTGTACGGAGCAATCAGCCCCAGCATTTT.

This chain links TRBV2 with TRBJ1-6; no firm D call. V lost 5 bases, J lost 7 bases, and 9 bases lay in between. Looked up from germline, CDR1 is SNHLY and CDR2 is FYNNEI. The CDR3 length is 13 residues. CDR3 nucleotides: TGTGCCAGCAGTCTGAGACTAAATTCACCCCTCCACTTT. As protein: CASSLRLNSPLHF.

This chain connects TRBV2 to TRBJ2-3; D not resolved. V shed 5 bases and J shed 6 bases, with 9 bases lying between them. CDR1 SNHLY and CDR2 FYNNEI come from the germline V gene. This CDR3 is 12 amino acids long. CDR3 nucleotide sequence: TGTGCCAGCAGTATATACGGGGATACGCAGTATTTT. This translates into CASSIYGDTQYF.

J is TRBJ2-1 and V is TRBV7-2, with D unresolved. V lost 1 base and J lost 7, with 8 bases in between. Germline assignment: CDR1 SGHTA and CDR2 FQGNSA. There are 13 residues in the CDR3. CDR3: CASSLEHENEQFF. The CDR3, as DNA: TGTGCCAGCAGCTTAGAACACGAAAATGAGCAGTTCTTC. Drawing the rest from reference TRBV7-2 and TRBJ2-1, the complete variable domain is GAGVSQSPSNKVTEKGKDVELRCDPISGHTALYWYRQSLGQGLEFLIYFQGNSAPDKSGLPSDRFSAERTGGSVSTLTIQRTQQEDSAVYLCASSLEHENEQFFGPGTRLTVL.

The chain links TRBV5-6 to TRBJ2-1; TRBD2 matches at 7 bases. V was pared by 0 bases and J by 4 bases, with 4 bases of the junction left unmatched. This CDR3 region has 15 residues. CDR1 is SGHDT, CDR2 YYEEEE, per germline. The CDR3 DNA is TGTGCCAGCAGCTTGGGGGGAGGGTTGTACAATGAGCAGTTCTTC. Translation: CASSLGGGLYNEQFF.

This clone has a single count. The V gene is TRBV5-6, the J gene TRBJ1-2; 8 bases agree with TRBD1. V lost 1 base to trimming and J lost 6 bases; unmatched junction nucleotides: 5. The CDR3 is 14 residues long. Germline V gives CDR1 SGHDT, CDR2 YYEEEE. Written as DNA, the CDR3 is TGTGCCAGCAGCTTGTACGGACAGGGTGATGGCTACACCTTC. Amino acids: CASSLYGQGDGYTF.

The rearrangement uses TRBV5-1 and TRBJ2-7; no definite D call. Trimming pared 0 bases from V and 4 bases from J, leaving 8 bases between. CDR3 size: 13 residues. Germline CDR1 is SGHRS and CDR2 is YFSETQ. CDR3 protein: CASSLADGYEQYF. The CDR3 coding sequence is TGCGCCAGCAGCTTGGCCGACGGATACGAGCAGTACTTC.

V gene TRBV4-1 combines with J gene TRBJ2-7; no clear D gene. V lost 1 base, J lost 2 bases, and 6 bases lay in between. Germline loops: CDR1 MGHRA, CDR2 YSYEKL. The CDR3 is 13 residues long. The CDR3 sequence is CASSQAVTYEQYF. The DNA for the CDR3 is TGCGCCAGCAGCCAAGCTGTCACCTACGAGCAGTACTTC.

V and J are TRBV14 and TRBJ1-1; 9 nucleotides agree with TRBD1. V shed 4 bases, J shed 7 bases, and the junction held 10 bases outside the gene matches. This CDR3 has 15 residues. Germline assignment: CDR1 SGHDN and CDR2 FVKESK. The DNA of the CDR3 is TGTGCCAGCAGCCCTTTTACAGGGGGCGCCGTTGAAGCTTTCTTT. Its protein product is CASSPFTGGAVEAFF.

This chain joins TRBV19 and TRBJ1-5; D not certain. Germline assignment: CDR1 LNHDA and CDR2 SQIVND (reference sequence). The CDR3 has 15 residues. V was shortened by 7 bases and J by 1 base, with 14 bases between the two germline ends. Written as DNA, the CDR3 is TGTGCCAGTATGTTGCGGGGAACGAGCAATCAGCCCCAGCATTTT. It encodes CASMLRGTSNQPQHF.

The chain is built from TRBV10-3 and TRBJ2-7; 7 nucleotides agree with TRBD1. The CDR3 contains 14 residues. V trimming: 2 bases; J trimming: 6 bases; junction bases outside the gene matches: 7. Germline CDR1 reads ENHRY; CDR2 reads SYGVKD. The chain's CDR3 is CAISEGQAGVEQYF. In DNA form, the CDR3 reads TGTGCCATCAGTGAGGGACAGGCAGGTGTCGAGCAGTACTTC.

The V gene is TRBV7-2, the J gene TRBJ2-7; tentatively, D is TRBD1 (5 bases). The CDR3 runs to 15 residues. From germline, CDR1 is SGHTA and CDR2 FQGNSA. Trimming shortened V by 1 base and J by 3 bases, and 13 bases separated the two germline ends. The CDR3 loop is CASSLGGRPSYEQYF. The CDR3 DNA sequence: TGTGCCAGCAGCTTAGGGGGCAGACCGAGCTACGAGCAGTACTTC.

This sequence joins TRBV4-3 and TRBJ2-3; D might be TRBD2 (6 bases). Germline V gene data show CDR1 as LGHNA and CDR2 as YSLEER. The CDR3 sequence is 18 residues long. Trimming stripped 0 bases from V and 8 bases from J, with 24 bases between. The CDR3 DNA reads as TGCGCCAGCAGCCAAGAAGTCGGGGCGCGGGACTCACGGGGTACGCAGTATTTT. Its translation: CASSQEVGARDSRGTQYF.

The V and J genes are TRBV6-5 and TRBJ2-5, with D perhaps TRBD2 (6 bases). V dropped 0 bases and J dropped 5 bases, with 13 bases sitting between them. Germline V gene data show CDR1 as MNHEY and CDR2 as SVGAGI. The CDR3 is 15 amino acids. CDR3 in amino acids: CASSYSGTGGETQYF. CDR3 nucleotides: TGTGCCAGCAGTTACTCGGGAACCGGGGGTGAGACCCAGTACTTC.

This clone appeared a few times. The gene calls are TRBV27 and TRBJ1-1; 7 bases fit TRBD1. The germline CDR1 and CDR2 sequences are MNHEY and SMNVEV (reference sequence). J gave up 5 bases and V 6 bases, and 6 bases lay outside the gene matches. CDR3 length: 13 residues. CDR3 in amino acids: CASRTGIETEAFF. In DNA form, the CDR3 reads TGTGCCAGCAGGACAGGGATAGAGACTGAAGCTTTCTTT.

The gene calls are TRBV11-2 and TRBJ1-6; possibly TRBD1 for D (5 bases). Germline V CDR1 and CDR2: SGHAT, FQNNGV. Trimming removed 1 base from V and 3 bases from J, with 10 bases in between. The CDR3 runs 16 residues. The CDR3 nucleotides are TGTGCCAGCAGCTTAGGGGCAGGGTTCTATAATTCACCCCTCCACTTT. This gives the protein CASSLGAGFYNSPLHF.

V gene TRBV10-2 combines with J gene TRBJ1-2; the D gene is possibly TRBD1 (5 bases). There are 13 residues in the CDR3. Trimming stripped 8 bases from V and 6 bases from J, with 16 bases between. Germline CDR1 reads WSHSY; CDR2 reads SAAADI. The CDR3 loop reads CASRGELLNGYTF. The CDR3 bases are TGCGCCAGCCGGGGGGAGCTTCTCAATGGCTACACCTTC.

The J gene is TRBJ1-5, the V gene TRBV4-3; D is perhaps TRBD1 (5 bases). The CDR3 runs 15 residues. Germline lookup yields CDR1 LGHNA and CDR2 YSLEER. Trimming pared 0 bases from V and 5 bases from J, leaving 11 bases between. The CDR3 loop reads CASSQEAGRDQPQHF. The CDR3 coding sequence is TGCGCCAGCAGCCAAGAAGCAGGGCGCGATCAGCCCCAGCATTTT.